These 8 T cell receptor beta chains originate from one sample sequenced in a study of shared clonotypes between healthy human individuals. TCRdb's table, derived via immunoSEQ multiplex PCR, lists solely in-frame clones and lacks some. The table shows about 2 million clones, with just under 95% occurring only once. Naive CD8 cells lacked CD45RO and underwent positive selection for CCR7, leaving out terminally differentiated effector memory CD45RA+ cells. Sequenced sample: naive CD8+ T cells sorted from blood. All receptors derive from a man between 18 and 29 years old in good health.

The V and J genes are TRBV27 and TRBJ1-2; D unresolved. The V end lost 8 bases, the J end lost 5 bases, and 18 bases lay between the germline ends. The CDR3 is 14 amino acids. The germline V gene encodes CDR1 MNHEY and CDR2 SMNVEV (reference sequence). The DNA for the CDR3 is TGTGCCAGCGGTTGGGCGGCCTCGGATTATGGCTACACCTTC. Protein sequence: CASGWAASDYGYTF.

Regarding this clone: Other DNA sequences in this specimen translate into the identical CDR3. The rearrangement uses TRBV30 and TRBJ2-7; a possible D gene is TRBD1 (5 bases). The V end was cut by 0 bases, the J end by 3 bases, with 6 bases between. The CDR3 contains 12 residues. CDR1 and CDR2 (germline): GTSNPN, SVGIG (reference sequence). CDR3 sequence reads: CAWSVQGYEQYF. The CDR3 coding sequence is TGTGCCTGGAGTGTGCAGGGCTACGAGCAGTACTTC.

The chain recombines TRBV7-9 with TRBJ2-7; unclear D gene. The germline V gene encodes CDR1 SEHNR and CDR2 FQNEAQ (reference sequence). V lost 4 bases and J lost 2, with 15 bases in between. The CDR3 extends over 15 amino acids. CDR3 sequence (DNA): TGTGCCAGCAGCTCCTCTCCCCATTTACCCTACGAGCAGTACTTC. It yields the protein CASSSSPHLPYEQYF.

V is TRBV30 and J is TRBJ2-1; D ambiguous. Germline V gives CDR1 GTSNPN, CDR2 SVGIG (reference sequence). Trimming shortened V by 5 bases and J by 4 bases, and 15 bases separated the two germline ends. This CDR3 region has 14 residues. The CDR3: CAWDDRKGYNEQFF. As DNA, the CDR3 is TGTGCCTGGGATGACCGGAAGGGTTACAATGAGCAGTTCTTC.

Comment on this clone: The sample contains more than one DNA sequence encoding this CDR3. The CDR3 DNA reads as TGTGCCAGCAGCTTGATCGCGGACCGCTTAATGAACACTGAAGCTTTCTTT. Its translation: CASSLIADRLMNTEAFF. J is TRBJ1-1 and V is TRBV5-6; no reliable D call. V lost 1 base and J 0 bases, leaving 16 bases between the germline ends. The CDR3 is 17 amino acids. In germline, CDR1 is SGHDT, CDR2 YYEEEE.

The V call is TRBV5-1, the J call TRBJ2-3; D might be TRBD2 (6 bases). Per the germline V gene, CDR1 is SGHRS and CDR2 is YFSETQ. The CDR3 is 18 amino acids. The germline V and J ends were trimmed by 0 bases and 2 bases, with 19 bases remaining between them. The DNA for the CDR3 is TGCGCCAGCAGCTTGGATGGAGAACCGGGACTTTCCACAGATACGCAGTATTTT. Its translation: CASSLDGEPGLSTDTQYF.

The chain uses TRBV6-6 and TRBJ1-2, with a weak D call TRBD1 (5 bases). The CDR3 runs to 14 residues. The V and J ends lost 0 bases and 8 bases respectively, with 13 bases between them. CDR1 and CDR2 (germline): MNHNY, SVGAGI (reference sequence). As DNA, the CDR3 is TGTGCCAGCAGTTACTCGGAAGGGGCGTGGGGCTACACCTTC. As protein: CASSYSEGAWGYTF.

The chain recombines TRBV28 with TRBJ2-7; 7 bases are a match to TRBD1. The length of the CDR3 is 13 residues. The J segment lost 5 bases and the V segment lost 5 bases, leaving 6 bases of the junction unmatched. CDR1 MDHEN and CDR2 SYDVKM come from the germline V gene. The CDR3 protein is CASSQTGIHEQYF. In nucleotides, the CDR3 is TGTGCCAGCAGTCAGACAGGGATCCACGAGCAGTACTTC.